These 29 T cell receptor beta chains originate from one sample sequenced in a study of blood T cell repertoires in COVID-19. Libraries were prepared by immunoSEQ multiplex PCR; TCRdb keeps only in-frame clonotypes and omits some of them. The data show 210,000 or so clones, under 85% seen once. The sample comprised peripheral blood. These receptors originate from a woman aged 25 to 39 with COVID-19, enrolled during active disease.

The chain is built from TRBV6-5 and TRBJ1-1, with D perhaps matching TRBD1 (5 bases). V lost 5 bases and J lost 5, with 18 bases in between. Germline V gives CDR1 MNHEY, CDR2 SVGAGI. CDR3 length: 15 amino acids. DNA for the CDR3: TGTGCCAGCAGTACTCCCTCGGGGGAGGGGACTGAAGCTTTCTTT. Translated: CASSTPSGEGTEAFF.

This clone has a handful of counts. The chain uses TRBV4-1 and TRBJ2-2, with D hard to call. This CDR3 contains 13 residues. V was trimmed by 3 bases and J by 8 bases, leaving 10 bases between them. Looked up from germline, CDR1 is MGHRA and CDR2 is YSYEKL. The CDR3 DNA reads TGCGCCAGCAGCCAGACGGGTGTAGGGGAGCTGTTTTTT. Protein product: CASSQTGVGELFF.

This clone was picked up a small number of times. The rearrangement links TRBV15 to TRBJ1-1; no clear D gene. Trimming shortened V by 5 bases and J by 1 base, and 8 bases separated the two germline ends. Germline lookup yields CDR1 LNHNV and CDR2 YYDKDF (reference sequence). There are 13 residues in the CDR3. The CDR3 coding sequence is TGTGCCACCAGCGTTTCGAGGAACACTGAAGCTTTCTTT. Encoded protein: CATSVSRNTEAFF. Full variable domain (missing parts from reference TRBV15 and TRBJ1-1): DAMVIQNPRYQVTQFGKPVTLSCSQTLNHNVMYWYQQKSSQAPKLLFHYYDKDFNNEADTPDNFQSRRPNTSFCFLDIRSPGLGDTAMYLCATSVSRNTEAFFGQGTRLTVV.

CDR3 loop: CASSYVRGGTEAFF. As DNA, the CDR3 is TGTGCCAGCAGCTATGTCAGGGGCGGCACTGAAGCTTTCTTT. This chain links TRBV28 with TRBJ1-1; perhaps TRBD1 as D (6 bases). Deletions cut 6 bases from V and 4 bases from J, with 15 bases between. The CDR3 runs to 14 residues. Germline assignment: CDR1 MDHEN and CDR2 SYDVKM. Variable domain in full (rest from reference TRBV28 and TRBJ1-1): DVKVTQSSRYLVKRTGEKVFLECVQDMDHENMFWYRQDPGLGLRLIYFSYDVKMKEKGDIPEGYSVSREKKERFSLILESASTNQTSMYLCASSYVRGGTEAFFGQGTRLTVV.

The chain links TRBV11-2 to TRBJ1-3; D unclear. Germline values: CDR1 SGHAT, CDR2 FQNNGV. Trimming removed 4 bases from V and 0 bases from J, with 7 bases in between. The CDR3 totals 14 residues. CDR3 loop: CASSYISSGNTIYF. The CDR3 DNA reads TGTGCCAGCAGCTATATCAGCTCTGGAAACACCATATATTTT.

The chain employs TRBV27 and TRBJ2-3, with TRBD1 matching 7 bases. The CDR3 is 14 residues long. Germline V gene data show CDR1 as MNHEY and CDR2 as SMNVEV (reference sequence). Trimming at V came to 9 bases and at J to 6 bases, leaving 12 bases not matched to a gene. In nucleotides, the CDR3 is TGTGCCAGTTCTGACAGGGCCCTTTGGGATACGCAGTATTTT. Its protein product is CASSDRALWDTQYF.

The rearrangement joins TRBV27 to TRBJ2-1; 7 bases are shared with TRBD1. This CDR3 spans 14 amino acids. Germline-derived CDR1 and CDR2 are MNHEY and SMNVEV (reference sequence). After removal of 7 bases from V and 3 bases from J, the junction contained 6 bases not matched to a gene. The DNA for the CDR3 is TGTGCCAGCACTTACGGGACAGACTACAATGAGCAGTTCTTC. Its protein is CASTYGTDYNEQFF.

The CDR3 protein is CATRGGDGYTF. The CDR3 DNA reads TGTGCCACCAGGGGGGGGGATGGCTACACCTTC. The rearrangement joins TRBV15 to TRBJ1-2; D perhaps matches TRBD1 (5 bases). V shed 6 bases and J shed 6 bases, with 8 bases lying between them. CDR1 and CDR2 (germline): LNHNV, YYDKDF (reference sequence). This CDR3 contains 11 residues.

The CDR3 sequence is CASSLYFPRLAPADTQYF. The CDR3, as DNA: TGCGCCAGCAGCCTATACTTCCCCCGACTAGCGCCGGCAGATACGCAGTATTTT. The chain has TRBV5-1 and TRBJ2-3, with 8 bases identical to TRBD2. The CDR3 has 18 amino acids. Per germline, CDR1 SGHRS and CDR2 YFSETQ. J gave up 4 bases and V 4 bases, and 17 bases lay outside the gene matches.

CDR3 sequence (DNA): TGTGCCAGCAGCTTGCGGGCTCTCTACGAGCAGTACTTC. This sequence encodes CASSLRALYEQYF. This rearrangement joins TRBV7-2 to TRBJ2-7, with D possibly being TRBD2 (5 bases). CDR1 SGHTA and CDR2 FQGNSA come from the germline V gene. The CDR3 covers 13 residues. Between the trimmed V and J ends, which lost 3 bases and 3 bases, there was a span of 9 bases.

V and J are TRBV27 and TRBJ2-3; D gene uncertain. Germline CDR1 and CDR2: MNHEY and SMNVEV (reference sequence). V shed 1 base and J shed 0 bases, with 11 bases lying between them. The CDR3 length is 16 residues. CDR3 coding DNA: TGTGCCAGCAGTTTATGGAGTACGACTAGCACAGATACGCAGTATTTT. Its protein product is CASSLWSTTSTDTQYF.

This chain connects TRBV6-5 to TRBJ1-1, with D unclear. The CDR3 is made up of 13 amino acids. The V gene's germline CDR1 is MNHEY and CDR2 SVGAGI. V lost 5 bases and J 5 bases, leaving 12 bases between the germline ends. The CDR3 spells CASSHGGGTEAFF. The CDR3 DNA reads TGTGCCAGCAGTCATGGCGGTGGTACTGAAGCTTTCTTT.

V usage is TRBV5-1 and J usage is TRBJ2-5; tentative D call: TRBD2 (6 bases). V lost 0 bases and J lost 3, with 9 bases in between. Germline V gene lookup returns CDR1 SGHRS and CDR2 YFSETQ. The CDR3 is 14 amino acids. DNA of the CDR3: TGCGCCAGCAGCTTGGGGCGGGAAAAAGAGACCCAGTACTTC. Protein sequence: CASSLGREKETQYF.

V gene TRBV18 combines with J gene TRBJ1-2; no firm D call. Germline CDR1 reads KGHSH; CDR2 reads LQKENI. The CDR3 covers 15 residues. Between the trimmed V and J ends, which lost 2 bases and 2 bases, there was a span of 12 bases. CDR3 coding DNA: TGTGCCAGCTCACCAGAATCCAGGTCCAACTATGGCTACACCTTC. Translated, it gives CASSPESRSNYGYTF.

This chain joins TRBV29-1 and TRBJ2-7; D unresolved. Germline V CDR1 and CDR2: SQVTM, ANQGSEA. The CDR3 length is 13 residues. With 4 bases removed from V and 0 bases from J, the gap between germline ends came to 10 bases. The CDR3 spells CSVAPASSYEQYF. The CDR3 DNA reads TGCAGCGTTGCCCCCGCCAGCTCCTACGAGCAGTACTTC.

The genes are TRBV2 and TRBJ2-1; 8 positions match TRBD2. The CDR3 is 15 amino acids. V lost 3 bases to trimming and J lost 2 bases; unmatched junction nucleotides: 3. The V gene's germline CDR1 is SNHLY and CDR2 FYNNEI. As DNA, the CDR3 is TGTGCCAGCAGTGAGACTAGCGCCCCCTACAATGAGCAGTTCTTC. Protein product: CASSETSAPYNEQFF. Looking up the rest from reference TRBV2 and TRBJ2-1 gives the full variable domain: EPEVTQTPSHQVTQMGQEVILRCVPISNHLYFYWYRQILGQKVEFLVSFYNNEISEKSEIFDDQFSVERPDGSNFTLKIRSTKLEDSAMYFCASSETSAPYNEQFFGPGTRLTVL.

In its sample, this clone was seen a few times. The chain combines TRBV7-2 with TRBJ1-3; TRBD1 aligns across 10 bases. V was pared by 6 bases and J by 1 base, with 15 bases of the junction left unmatched. Germline-derived CDR1 and CDR2 are SGHTA and FQGNSA. The CDR3 extends over 19 amino acids. CDR3 coding DNA: TGTGCCAGCAGGATTCCGGGGACAGGGGATAGCGGGTCTGGAAACACCATATATTTT. Residues: CASRIPGTGDSGSGNTIYF.

The chain has TRBV6-2 or TRBV6-3 and TRBJ2-5; 8 bases line up with TRBD2. Germline-derived CDR1 and CDR2 are MNHEY and SVGEGT. Trimming took 5 bases from V and 4 from J; bases not matched to a gene: 9. The CDR3 is made up of 15 amino acids. The CDR3, as DNA: TGTGCCAGCAGTGGCCGATCGGGACTAGTAGAGACCCAGTACTTC. Translating gives CASSGRSGLVETQYF.

The V and J genes are TRBV7-2 and TRBJ1-2, with 7 nucleotides matching TRBD1. CDR1 is SGHTA and CDR2 is FQGNSA in the germline V gene. J gave up 5 bases and V 0 bases, and 9 bases lay outside the gene matches. This CDR3 has 16 amino acids. CDR3 DNA: TGTGCCAGCAGCTTAGCGCCGGGACAGAAAATGTATGGCTACACCTTC. Protein sequence: CASSLAPGQKMYGYTF.

The gene calls are TRBV6-5 and TRBJ2-5; the D gene is possibly TRBD2 (7 bases). The CDR3 has 15 amino acids. CDR1 and CDR2 (germline): MNHEY, SVGAGI. Trimming took off 4 bases at V and 2 bases at J, with 14 bases between the two ends. The CDR3 DNA is TGTGCCAGCAGTTGGGGGGGACAAGGTCAAGAGACCCAGTACTTC. Its translation is CASSWGGQGQETQYF.

The chain is built from TRBV4-3 and TRBJ1-2; 8 bases line up with TRBD1. CDR3 size: 16 residues. Per germline, CDR1 LGHNA and CDR2 YSLEER. The V segment lost 4 bases and the J segment 4 bases; nucleotides outside the gene matches: 11. CDR3 region: CASSPTQDREGYGYTF. Here the CDR3 DNA reads TGCGCCAGCAGCCCCACACAGGACAGGGAGGGCTATGGCTACACCTTC.

The rearrangement uses TRBV7-2 and TRBJ1-2; no reliable D call. The CDR3 length is 17 residues. V gave up 1 base and J gave up 8 bases, with 23 bases separating them. CDR1 is SGHTA, CDR2 FQGNSA, per germline. The CDR3 region is CASSLDVSGRRSRGYTF. In nucleotides, the CDR3 is TGTGCCAGCAGCTTAGACGTGTCGGGGAGGCGGTCGAGGGGCTACACCTTC.

This chain connects TRBV9 to TRBJ1-4; a possible D gene is TRBD1 (6 bases). The CDR3 has 16 residues. Germline CDR1 SGDLS, CDR2 YYNGEE. The ends were cut back, 0 bases at V and 6 bases at J, with 15 bases in the middle. CDR3 sequence (DNA): TGTGCCAGCAGCGTAGCTGCGGGGGCTGGGGATGAAAAACTGTTTTTT. Amino acids: CASSVAAGAGDEKLFF.

This clone was recorded once. The chain couples TRBV19 to TRBJ1-3; 11 nucleotides agree with TRBD1. In germline, CDR1 is LNHDA, CDR2 SQIVND (reference sequence). J was trimmed by 4 bases and V by 8 bases; bases with no gene match: 4. The CDR3 contains 14 residues. The CDR3 sequence: CASGQGASGNTIYF. The CDR3 coding sequence is TGTGCCAGTGGACAGGGGGCCTCAGGAAACACCATATATTTT.

V usage is TRBV5-6 and J usage is TRBJ2-7; TRBD1 matches at 9 bases. CDR1 is SGHDT and CDR2 is YYEEEE in the germline V gene. Unmatched junction bases numbered 19, after V lost 6 bases and J lost 3 bases. The CDR3 consists of 18 residues. CDR3 sequence (DNA): TGTGCCAGCACCCCCTCCGGGACAGGGTTTCGGGTTGACTACGAGCAGTACTTC. It specifies CASTPSGTGFRVDYEQYF.

The sample holds a few counts of this clone. This chain links TRBV3-1 (or the pseudogene TRBV3-2) with TRBJ2-2; weak D call: TRBD1 (5 bases). CDR1 and CDR2 (germline): LGHDT, YNNKEL (reference sequence). Trimming removed 8 bases from V and 1 base from J, with 8 bases in between. The CDR3 sequence is 13 residues long. CDR3 region: CASSDRNTGELFF. The CDR3 coding sequence is TGTGCCAGCTCCGACAGGAACACCGGGGAGCTGTTTTTT.

The chain links TRBV6-2 or TRBV6-3 to TRBJ2-2, with TRBD2 matching 14 bases. The CDR3 loop spans 17 amino acids. Germline CDR1 and CDR2: MNHEY and SVGEGT. J was trimmed by 4 bases and V by 5 bases; bases with no gene match: 6. The CDR3 sequence is CASSKGLAGVVTGELFF. The CDR3 nucleotides read TGTGCCAGCAGTAAGGGACTAGCGGGAGTTGTCACCGGGGAGCTGTTTTTT.

The chain has TRBV19 and TRBJ2-3; the D gene is possibly TRBD1 (6 bases). Germline CDR1 and CDR2: LNHDA and SQIVND (reference sequence). With 5 bases removed from V and 4 bases from J, the gap between germline ends came to 16 bases. The CDR3 length is 15 residues. The CDR3 DNA sequence: TGTGCCAGTAGTCAGGGGATGGGGAACGCAGATACGCAGTATTTT. This sequence encodes CASSQGMGNADTQYF.

The chain couples TRBV7-2 to TRBJ1-3, with TRBD1 identical over 7 bases. CDR3 length: 18 amino acids. Germline loops: CDR1 SGHTA, CDR2 FQGNSA. Germline trimming cut 0 bases from V and 0 bases from J; bases unmatched to any gene: 8. CDR3 sequence reads: CASSLALGQAASGNTIYF. Written as DNA, the CDR3 is TGTGCCAGCAGCTTAGCGCTAGGACAGGCCGCCTCTGGAAACACCATATATTTT. The full variable domain, completed using reference TRBV7-2 and TRBJ1-3, is GAGVSQSPSNKVTEKGKDVELRCDPISGHTALYWYRQSLGQGLEFLIYFQGNSAPDKSGLPSDRFSAERTGGSVSTLTIQRTQQEDSAVYLCASSLALGQAASGNTIYFGEGSWLTVV.